The present T cell receptor (beta chain) was sequenced within a study of cytomegalovirus exposure and HLA in healthy donors. Points on this clone: Its target is not known.

Regarding the study as a whole: Common viral pathogens were later found to be apparently linked to several of the most significant clusters. Most subjects had HLA-A and HLA-B alleles reportedly predicted accurately by TCR beta sequences. As was reported, the classifier diagnosed cytomegalovirus status with high specificity and sensitivity. Apparent HLA restriction characterized most CMV-associated TCR beta chains in a later analysis.

The V gene's germline CDR1 is LNHDA and CDR2 SQIVND (reference sequence). The V gene lost 7 bases and the J gene lost 5 bases, with 11 bases spanning the gap. The CDR3 has 13 residues. 13 Jbeta primers and 60 Vbeta primers were used for the PCR. TCRdb keeps only in-frame clones here, not all; method: immunoSEQ multiplex PCR. The sample shows around 91,000 clones, over 75% of them seen only once. Sequencing was performed on PBMCs. This TCR derives from a male donor in good health and CMV-seropositive. This chain connects TRBV19 to TRBJ1-4, with D perhaps matching TRBD1 (6 bases). CDR3 sequence: CASIGTPNEKLFF. CDR3 nucleotide sequence: TGTGCCAGTATCGGGACACCGAATGAAAAACTGTTTTTT.